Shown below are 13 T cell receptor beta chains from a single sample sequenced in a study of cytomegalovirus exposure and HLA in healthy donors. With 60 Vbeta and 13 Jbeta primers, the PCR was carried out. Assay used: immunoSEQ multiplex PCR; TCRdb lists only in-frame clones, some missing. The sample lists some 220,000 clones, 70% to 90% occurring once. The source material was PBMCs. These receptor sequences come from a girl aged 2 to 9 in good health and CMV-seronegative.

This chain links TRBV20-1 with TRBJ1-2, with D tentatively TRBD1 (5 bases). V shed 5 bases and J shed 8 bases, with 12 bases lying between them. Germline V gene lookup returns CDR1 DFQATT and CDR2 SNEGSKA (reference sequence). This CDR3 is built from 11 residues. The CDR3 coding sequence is TGCAGTGCTGGACGGGGGATCGGCTACACCTTC. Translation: CSAGRGIGYTF.

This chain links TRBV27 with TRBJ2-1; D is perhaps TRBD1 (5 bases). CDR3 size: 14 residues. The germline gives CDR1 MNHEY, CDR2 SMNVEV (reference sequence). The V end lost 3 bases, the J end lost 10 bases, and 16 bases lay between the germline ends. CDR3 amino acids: CASSFRVRGYEQFF. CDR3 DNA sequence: TGTGCCAGCAGTTTTCGGGTTAGGGGATACGAGCAGTTCTTC.

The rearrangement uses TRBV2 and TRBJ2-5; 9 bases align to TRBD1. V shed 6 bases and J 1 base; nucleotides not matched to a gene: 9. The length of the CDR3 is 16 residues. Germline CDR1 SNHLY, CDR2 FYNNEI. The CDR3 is CASRLPGQGTQETQYF. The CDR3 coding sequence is TGTGCCAGCAGATTACCGGGACAGGGCACCCAAGAGACCCAGTACTTC.

CDR3 DNA sequence: TGTGCCAGCAGCCGCGATCCGTCCCAAGAGACCCAGTACTTC. This codes for CASSRDPSQETQYF. The rearrangement joins TRBV7-2 to TRBJ2-5; D gene unclear. Germline CDR1 is SGHTA and CDR2 is FQGNSA. The CDR3 covers 14 residues. V dropped 5 bases and J dropped 1 base, with 11 bases sitting between them.

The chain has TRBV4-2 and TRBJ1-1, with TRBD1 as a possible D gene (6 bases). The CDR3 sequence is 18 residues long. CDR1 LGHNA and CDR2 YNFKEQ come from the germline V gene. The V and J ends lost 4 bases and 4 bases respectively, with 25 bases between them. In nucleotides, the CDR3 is TGTGCCAGCAGCCCCGAAACGGGCAGGGGAAGTTCGGGCACTGAAGCTTTCTTT. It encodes CASSPETGRGSSGTEAFF.

CDR3 coding DNA: TGCGCCAGCAGCCAAGATGCCCGTTGGGGGGTGTTTCGAGAGACCCAGTACTTC. Amino acid sequence: CASSQDARWGVFRETQYF. The gene calls are TRBV4-1 and TRBJ2-5, with a weak D call TRBD2 (6 bases). Germline CDR1 is MGHRA and CDR2 is YSYEKL. The V end lost 0 bases, the J end lost 4 bases, and 21 bases lay between the germline ends. The CDR3 covers 18 residues.

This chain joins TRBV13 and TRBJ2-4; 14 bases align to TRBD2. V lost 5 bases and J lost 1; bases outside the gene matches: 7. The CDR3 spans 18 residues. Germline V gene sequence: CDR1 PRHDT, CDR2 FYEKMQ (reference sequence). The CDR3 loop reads CASSRLAGGPKAKNIQYF. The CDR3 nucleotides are TGTGCCAGCAGCAGACTAGCGGGAGGGCCCAAGGCCAAAAACATTCAGTACTTC.

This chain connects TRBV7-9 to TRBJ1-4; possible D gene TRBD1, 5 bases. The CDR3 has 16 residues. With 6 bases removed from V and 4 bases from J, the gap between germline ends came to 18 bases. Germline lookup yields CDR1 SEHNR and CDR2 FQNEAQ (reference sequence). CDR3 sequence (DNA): TGTGCCAGCAGACCCAAGGGTAGACAGTATAATGAAAAACTGTTTTTT. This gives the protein CASRPKGRQYNEKLFF.

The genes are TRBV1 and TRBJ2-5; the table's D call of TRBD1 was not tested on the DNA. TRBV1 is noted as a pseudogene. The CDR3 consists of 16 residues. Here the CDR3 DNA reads TGCACCAGCAGCCAAGAAACAGGGGGCCAGGGGGAGACCCAGTACTTC. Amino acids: CTSSQETGGQGETQYF.

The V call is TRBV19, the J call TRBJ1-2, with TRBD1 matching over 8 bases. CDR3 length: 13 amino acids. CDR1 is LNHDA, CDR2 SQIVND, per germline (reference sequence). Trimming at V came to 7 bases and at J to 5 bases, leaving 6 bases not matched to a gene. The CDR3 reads CASNPGQGYGYTF. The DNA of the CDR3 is TGTGCCAGTAACCCCGGACAGGGATATGGCTACACCTTC.

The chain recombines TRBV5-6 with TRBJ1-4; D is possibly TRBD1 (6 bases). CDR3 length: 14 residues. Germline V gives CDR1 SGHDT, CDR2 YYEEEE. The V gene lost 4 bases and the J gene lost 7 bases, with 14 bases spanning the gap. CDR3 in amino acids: CASSGGGVGEKLFF. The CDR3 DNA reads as TGTGCCAGCAGCGGAGGGGGGGTCGGTGAAAAACTGTTTTTT.

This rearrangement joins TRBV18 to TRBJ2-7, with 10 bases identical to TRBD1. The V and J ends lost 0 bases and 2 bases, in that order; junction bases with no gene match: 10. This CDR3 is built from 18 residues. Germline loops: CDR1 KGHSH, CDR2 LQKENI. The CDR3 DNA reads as TGTGCCAGCTCACCACCGGTGCCCGGACAGGGGGTCCCCTACGAGCAGTACTTC. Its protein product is CASSPPVPGQGVPYEQYF.

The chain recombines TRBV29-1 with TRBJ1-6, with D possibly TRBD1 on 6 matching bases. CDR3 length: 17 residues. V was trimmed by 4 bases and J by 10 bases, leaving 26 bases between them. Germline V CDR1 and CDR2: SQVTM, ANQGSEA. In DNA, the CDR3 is TGCAGCGTTGTGGAAAAGGGGGGGAGGGAGTTTGGGTCACCCCTCCACTTT. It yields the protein CSVVEKGGREFGSPLHF.